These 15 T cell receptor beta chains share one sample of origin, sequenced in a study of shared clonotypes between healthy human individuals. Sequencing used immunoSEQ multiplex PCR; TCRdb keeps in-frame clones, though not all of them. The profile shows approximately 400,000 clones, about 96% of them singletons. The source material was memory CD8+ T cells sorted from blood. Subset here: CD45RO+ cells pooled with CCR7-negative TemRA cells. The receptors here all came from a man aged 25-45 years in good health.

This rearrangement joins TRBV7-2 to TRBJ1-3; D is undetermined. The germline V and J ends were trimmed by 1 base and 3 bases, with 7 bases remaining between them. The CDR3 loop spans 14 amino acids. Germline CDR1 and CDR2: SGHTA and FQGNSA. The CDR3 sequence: CASSLVGYGNTIYF. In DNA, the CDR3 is TGTGCCAGCAGCTTAGTAGGGTATGGAAACACCATATATTTT. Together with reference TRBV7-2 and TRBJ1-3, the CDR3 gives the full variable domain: GAGVSQSPSNKVTEKGKDVELRCDPISGHTALYWYRQSLGQGLEFLIYFQGNSAPDKSGLPSDRFSAERTGGSVSTLTIQRTQQEDSAVYLCASSLVGYGNTIYFGEGSWLTVV.

CDR3 residues: CASSYRTGVNEKLFF. DNA for the CDR3: TGTGCCAGCAGCTATCGGACAGGGGTAAATGAAAAACTGTTTTTT. V usage is TRBV6-5 and J usage is TRBJ1-4; 9 bases fit TRBD1. J gave up 5 bases and V 6 bases, and 7 bases lay outside the gene matches. Germline CDR1 MNHEY, CDR2 SVGAGI. This CDR3 region has 15 residues.

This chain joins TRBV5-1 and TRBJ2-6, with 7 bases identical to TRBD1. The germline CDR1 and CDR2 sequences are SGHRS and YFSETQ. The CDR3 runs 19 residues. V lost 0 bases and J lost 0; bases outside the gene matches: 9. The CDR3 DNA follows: TGCGCCAGCAGCTTGGAAGACAGGGCGCCTAGCTCTGGGGCCAACGTCCTGACTTTC. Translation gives CASSLEDRAPSSGANVLTF.

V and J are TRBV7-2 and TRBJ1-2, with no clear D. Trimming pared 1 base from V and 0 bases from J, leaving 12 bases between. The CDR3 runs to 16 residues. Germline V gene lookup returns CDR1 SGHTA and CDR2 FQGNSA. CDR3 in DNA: TGTGCCAGCAGCTTAGGGGCACCTCGGGCTAACTATGGCTACACCTTC. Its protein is CASSLGAPRANYGYTF.

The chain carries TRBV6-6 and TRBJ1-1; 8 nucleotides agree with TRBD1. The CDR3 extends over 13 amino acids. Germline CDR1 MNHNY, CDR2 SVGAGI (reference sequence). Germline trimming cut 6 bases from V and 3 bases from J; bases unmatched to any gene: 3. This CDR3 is CASRTGEDTEAFF. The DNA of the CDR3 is TGTGCCAGCAGGACAGGGGAGGACACTGAAGCTTTCTTT.

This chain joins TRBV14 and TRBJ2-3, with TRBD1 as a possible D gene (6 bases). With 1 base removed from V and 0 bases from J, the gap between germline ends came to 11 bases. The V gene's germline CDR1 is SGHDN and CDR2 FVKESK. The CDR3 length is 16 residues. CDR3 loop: CASSQVWGLSTDTQYF. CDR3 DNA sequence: TGTGCCAGCAGCCAAGTGTGGGGGCTCAGCACAGATACGCAGTATTTT.

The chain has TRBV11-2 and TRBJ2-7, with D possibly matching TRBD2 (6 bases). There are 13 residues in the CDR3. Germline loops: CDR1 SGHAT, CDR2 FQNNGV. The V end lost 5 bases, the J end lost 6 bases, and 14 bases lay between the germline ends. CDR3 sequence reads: CASSRDVGGEQYF. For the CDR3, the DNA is TGTGCCAGCAGCAGGGACGTGGGGGGCGAGCAGTACTTC.

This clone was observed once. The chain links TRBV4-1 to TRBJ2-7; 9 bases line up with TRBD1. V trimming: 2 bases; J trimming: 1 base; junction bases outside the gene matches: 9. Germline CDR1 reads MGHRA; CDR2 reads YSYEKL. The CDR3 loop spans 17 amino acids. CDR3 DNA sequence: TGCGCCAGCAGCCAACACCTCCGGGACAGGGCATCCTACGAGCAGTACTTC. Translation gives CASSQHLRDRASYEQYF.

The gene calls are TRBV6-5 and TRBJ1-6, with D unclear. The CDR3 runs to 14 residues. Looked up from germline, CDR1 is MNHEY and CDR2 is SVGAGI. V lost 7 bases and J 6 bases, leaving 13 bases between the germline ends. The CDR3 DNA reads TGTGCCAGCACCTACCTACTCGTTAATTCACCCCTCCACTTT. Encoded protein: CASTYLLVNSPLHF.

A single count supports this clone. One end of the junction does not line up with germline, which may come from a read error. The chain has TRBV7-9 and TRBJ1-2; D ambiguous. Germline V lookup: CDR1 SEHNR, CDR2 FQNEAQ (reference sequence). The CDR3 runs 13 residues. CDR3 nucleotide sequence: TGTGCCAGCGGCTTATTGGAGGGCTATGGCTACACCTTC. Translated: CASGLLEGYGYTF.

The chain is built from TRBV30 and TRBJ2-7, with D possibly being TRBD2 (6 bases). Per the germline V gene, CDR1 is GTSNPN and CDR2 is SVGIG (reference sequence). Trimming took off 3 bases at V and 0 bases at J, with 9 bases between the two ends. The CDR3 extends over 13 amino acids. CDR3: CAWSWGDSYEQYF. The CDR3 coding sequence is TGTGCCTGGAGCTGGGGGGACTCCTACGAGCAGTACTTC.

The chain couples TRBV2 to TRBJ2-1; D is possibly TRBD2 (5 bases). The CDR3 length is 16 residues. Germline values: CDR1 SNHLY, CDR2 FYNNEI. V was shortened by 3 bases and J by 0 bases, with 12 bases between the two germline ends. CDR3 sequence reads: CASSESRGSSYNEQFF. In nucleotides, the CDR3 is TGTGCCAGCAGTGAGTCCCGAGGGAGCTCCTACAATGAGCAGTTCTTC. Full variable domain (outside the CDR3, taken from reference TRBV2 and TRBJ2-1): EPEVTQTPSHQVTQMGQEVILRCVPISNHLYFYWYRQILGQKVEFLVSFYNNEISEKSEIFDDQFSVERPDGSNFTLKIRSTKLEDSAMYFCASSESRGSSYNEQFFGPGTRLTVL.

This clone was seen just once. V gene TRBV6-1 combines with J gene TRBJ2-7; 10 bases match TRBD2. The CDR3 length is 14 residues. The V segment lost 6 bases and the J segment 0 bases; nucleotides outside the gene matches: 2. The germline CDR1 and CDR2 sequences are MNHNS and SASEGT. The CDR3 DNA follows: TGTGCCAGCAGACCTAGCGGGAGCTCCTACGAGCAGTACTTC. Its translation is CASRPSGSSYEQYF.

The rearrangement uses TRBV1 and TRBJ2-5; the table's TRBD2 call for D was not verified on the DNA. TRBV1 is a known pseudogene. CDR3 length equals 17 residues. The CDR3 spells CTSSQDGTRAYQETQYF. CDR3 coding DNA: TGCACCAGCAGCCAAGATGGGACTAGGGCTTACCAAGAGACCCAGTACTTC.

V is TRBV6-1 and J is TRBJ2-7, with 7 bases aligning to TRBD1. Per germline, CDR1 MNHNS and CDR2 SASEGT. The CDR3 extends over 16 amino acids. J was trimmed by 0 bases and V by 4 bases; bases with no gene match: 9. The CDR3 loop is CASSARQGPYSYEQYF. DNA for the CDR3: TGTGCCAGCAGTGCGAGACAGGGCCCATACTCCTACGAGCAGTACTTC.